The clone carrying this TCR beta chain was seen only once. The use of a sample-barcoded 5' primer and a J-beta primer mix characterized a second PCR of 7 to 11 cycles. In TCRdb, the 5' RACE reads were re-called with MiXCR into one record per CDR3 protein. The table records 900,000 to 950,000 distinct CDR3 sequences, about 27% of them present only once. This sample was taken from a study of blood T cells in healthy people across ages. CDR3 length: 18 residues. Between the trimmed V and J ends, which lost 3 bases and 7 bases, there was a span of 25 bases. Germline loops: CDR1 MNHEY, CDR2 SVGEGT. Another study also made use of these data, one on T cells of mothers and their children.

The chain is built from TRBV6-2 or TRBV6-3 and TRBJ2-1; weak D call: TRBD2 (7 bases). The sequence came from a woman aged 35 to 49 in good health. Source material: blood. For the CDR3, the DNA is TGTGCCAGCAGTTATGCGAGGGCGGGGGCCCTAGGGTCGAATGAGCAGTTCTTC. It encodes CASSYARAGALGSNEQFF.